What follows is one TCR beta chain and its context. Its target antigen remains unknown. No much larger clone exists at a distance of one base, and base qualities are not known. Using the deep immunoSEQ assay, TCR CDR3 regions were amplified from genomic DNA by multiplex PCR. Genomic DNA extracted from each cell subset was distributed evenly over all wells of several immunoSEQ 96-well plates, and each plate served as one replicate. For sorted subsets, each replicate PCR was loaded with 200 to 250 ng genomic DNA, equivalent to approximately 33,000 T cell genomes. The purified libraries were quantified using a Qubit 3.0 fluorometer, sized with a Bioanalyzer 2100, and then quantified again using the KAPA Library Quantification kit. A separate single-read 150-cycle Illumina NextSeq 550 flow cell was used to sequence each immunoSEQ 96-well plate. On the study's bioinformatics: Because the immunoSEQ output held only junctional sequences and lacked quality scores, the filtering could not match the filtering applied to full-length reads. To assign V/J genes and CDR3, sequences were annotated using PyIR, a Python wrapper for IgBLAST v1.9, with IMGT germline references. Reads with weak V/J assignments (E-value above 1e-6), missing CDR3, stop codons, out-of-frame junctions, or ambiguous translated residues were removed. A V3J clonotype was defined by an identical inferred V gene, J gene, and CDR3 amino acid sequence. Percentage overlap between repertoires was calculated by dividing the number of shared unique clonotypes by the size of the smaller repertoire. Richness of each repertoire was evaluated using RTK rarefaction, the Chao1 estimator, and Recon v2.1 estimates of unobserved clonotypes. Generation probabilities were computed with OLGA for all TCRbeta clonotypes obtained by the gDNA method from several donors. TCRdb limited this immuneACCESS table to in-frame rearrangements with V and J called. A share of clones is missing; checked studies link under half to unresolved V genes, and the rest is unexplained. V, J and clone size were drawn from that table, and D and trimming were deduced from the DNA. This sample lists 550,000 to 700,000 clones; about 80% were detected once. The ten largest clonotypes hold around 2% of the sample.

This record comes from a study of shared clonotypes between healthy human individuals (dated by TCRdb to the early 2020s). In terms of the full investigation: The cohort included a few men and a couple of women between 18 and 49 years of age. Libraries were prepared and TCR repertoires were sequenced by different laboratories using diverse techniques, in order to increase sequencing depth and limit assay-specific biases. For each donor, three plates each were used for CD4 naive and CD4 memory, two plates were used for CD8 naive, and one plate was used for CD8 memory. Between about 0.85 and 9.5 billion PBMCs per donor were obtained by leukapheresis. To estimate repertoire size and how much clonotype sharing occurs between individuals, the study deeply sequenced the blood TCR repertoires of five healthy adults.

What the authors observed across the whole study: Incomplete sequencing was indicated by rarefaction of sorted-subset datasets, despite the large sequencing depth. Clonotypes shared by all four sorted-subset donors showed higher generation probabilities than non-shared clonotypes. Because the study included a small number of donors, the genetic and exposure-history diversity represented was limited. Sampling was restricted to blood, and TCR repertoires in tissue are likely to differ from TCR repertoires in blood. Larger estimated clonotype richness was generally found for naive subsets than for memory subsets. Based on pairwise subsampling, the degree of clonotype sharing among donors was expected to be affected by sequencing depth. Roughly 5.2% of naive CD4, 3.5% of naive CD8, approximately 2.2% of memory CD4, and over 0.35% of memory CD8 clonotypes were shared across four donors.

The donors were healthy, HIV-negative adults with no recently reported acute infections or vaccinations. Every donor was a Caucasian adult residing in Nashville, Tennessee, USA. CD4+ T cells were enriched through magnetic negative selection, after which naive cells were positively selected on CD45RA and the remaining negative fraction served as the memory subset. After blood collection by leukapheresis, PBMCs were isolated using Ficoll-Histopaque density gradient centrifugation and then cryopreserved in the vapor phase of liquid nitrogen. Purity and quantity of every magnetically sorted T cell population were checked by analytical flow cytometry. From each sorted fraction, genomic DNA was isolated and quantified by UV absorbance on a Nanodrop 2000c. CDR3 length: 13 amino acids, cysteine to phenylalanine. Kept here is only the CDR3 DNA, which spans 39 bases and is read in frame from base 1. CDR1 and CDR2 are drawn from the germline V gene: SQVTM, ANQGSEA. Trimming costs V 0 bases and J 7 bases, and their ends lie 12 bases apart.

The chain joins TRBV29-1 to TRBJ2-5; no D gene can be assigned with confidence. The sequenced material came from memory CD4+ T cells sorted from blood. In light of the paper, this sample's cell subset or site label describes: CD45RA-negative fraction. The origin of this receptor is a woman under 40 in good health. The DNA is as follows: TGCAGCGTTGAAGATCAACCAGATATGACCCAGTACTTC. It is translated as CSVEDQPDMTQYF.